This entry lists 29 T cell receptor beta chains sequenced from one sample in a study of blood T cell repertoires in COVID-19. Assay: immunoSEQ multiplex PCR; the TCRdb copy retains only in-frame clones and omits some. The repertoire consists of approximately 150,000 clones, with about 85% occurring once and the leading ten covering roughly 8%. The sample was PBMCs or T cells enriched from blood (not recorded which). All receptors derive from a woman aged 45 to 65 who had recovered from COVID-19.

The chain joins TRBV28 to TRBJ2-5; D unclear. CDR1 is MDHEN, CDR2 SYDVKM, per germline. The CDR3 contains 12 residues. V was trimmed by 2 bases and J by 6 bases, leaving 7 bases between them. CDR3 sequence reads: CASSLGRKTQYF. The CDR3 nucleotides are TGTGCCAGCAGTTTAGGTAGAAAGACCCAGTACTTC.

The rearrangement links TRBV29-1 to TRBJ2-1, with 14 bases that match TRBD2. The V gene end was trimmed by 4 bases and the J gene end by 5 bases; junction bases not matched to a gene: 7. Germline-derived CDR1 and CDR2 are SQVTM and ANQGSEA. CDR3 size: 16 residues. Written as DNA, the CDR3 is TGCAGCGTTGGAGGACTAGCGGGAGGCCTTAACAATGAGCAGTTCTTC. Protein product: CSVGGLAGGLNNEQFF.

This chain links TRBV4-3 with TRBJ1-4; TRBD1 agrees at 7 bases. Germline-derived CDR1 and CDR2 are LGHNA and YSLEER. The CDR3 spans 14 residues. Trimming cost V 0 bases and J 10 bases; bases outside gene matches: 5. The CDR3 DNA reads TGCGCCAGCAGCCAAGATGGGTCAGGGGGAAAACTGTTTTTT. Residues: CASSQDGSGGKLFF.

This chain connects TRBV6-6 to TRBJ2-7, with D possibly being TRBD1 (6 bases). Germline values: CDR1 MNHNY, CDR2 SVGAGI (reference sequence). The CDR3 contains 13 residues. V lost 5 bases and J lost 2, with 10 bases in between. The DNA of the CDR3 is TGTGCCAGCAGTGTACAGGGTCCCTACGAGCAGTACTTC. This gives the protein CASSVQGPYEQYF.

This clone was detected a few times. The gene calls are TRBV5-4 and TRBJ2-4; 8 bases agree with TRBD1. With V trimmed by 4 bases and J by 7 bases, 10 bases remained unmatched. This CDR3 contains 15 residues. Germline loops: CDR1 SGHNT, CDR2 YYREEE (reference sequence). For the CDR3, the DNA is TGTGCCAGCAGCCGTGCCGGGACAGGTATCAACATTCAGTACTTC. It encodes CASSRAGTGINIQYF.

V usage is TRBV7-8 and J usage is TRBJ2-7; 9 positions match TRBD2. This CDR3 region has 13 residues. Trimming removed 5 bases from V and 4 bases from J; junction bases left unmatched: 3. Per germline, CDR1 SGHVS and CDR2 FQNEAQ. The CDR3 coding sequence is TGTGCCAGCAGCCGGACTAGCGAGTACGAGCAGTACTTC. Protein: CASSRTSEYEQYF.

V is TRBV7-2 and J is TRBJ2-2; TRBD2 aligns across 11 bases. This CDR3 spans 16 amino acids. Trimming took 2 bases from V and 7 from J; bases not matched to a gene: 6. Germline-derived CDR1 and CDR2 are SGHTA and FQGNSA. DNA for the CDR3: TGTGCCAGCAGCTTATCTTCGACTAGCGGGAACGGGGAGCTGTTTTTT. The encoded protein is CASSLSSTSGNGELFF.

The chain links TRBV7-2 to TRBJ2-1, with 7 positions matching TRBD1. The CDR3 has 15 amino acids. Per the germline V gene, CDR1 is SGHTA and CDR2 is FQGNSA. Unmatched junction bases numbered 8, after V lost 5 bases and J lost 4 bases. The CDR3 DNA reads TGTGCCAGCAGCCCCGAGGGACAGAGTTACAATGAGCAGTTCTTC. Amino acids: CASSPEGQSYNEQFF.

This clone was counted between two and nine times. In DNA, the CDR3 is TGTGCCAGCAGCTGGGACACAGAGACCCAGTACTTC. Its protein is CASSWDTETQYF. J is TRBJ2-5 and V is TRBV5-4, with D possibly matching TRBD1 (6 bases). The CDR3 consists of 12 residues. V was pared by 3 bases and J by 4 bases, with 7 bases between. Germline CDR1 reads SGHNT; CDR2 reads YYREEE (reference sequence).

The chain employs TRBV4-1 and TRBJ1-5, with 7 positions matching TRBD1. This CDR3 has 15 residues. Trimming took 4 bases from V and 2 from J; bases not matched to a gene: 5. Germline lookup yields CDR1 MGHRA and CDR2 YSYEKL. CDR3 region: CASSPGGTGNQPQHF. CDR3 DNA: TGCGCCAGCAGCCCTGGCGGGACAGGCAATCAGCCCCAGCATTTT.

The chain is built from TRBV7-9 and TRBJ2-1, with 11 bases aligning to TRBD2. Unmatched junction bases numbered 11, after V lost 4 bases and J lost 0 bases. The CDR3 spans 19 residues. Germline values: CDR1 SEHNR, CDR2 FQNEAQ (reference sequence). The CDR3 region is CASSWTGTSGVLSYNEQFF. CDR3 bases: TGTGCCAGCAGCTGGACCGGGACTAGCGGTGTCCTCTCCTACAATGAGCAGTTCTTC.

The J gene is TRBJ1-4, the V gene TRBV28, with TRBD1 identical over 9 bases. The junction had 9 bases not matched to a gene; V was cut back by 3 bases and J by 10 bases. Germline V gene data show CDR1 as MDHEN and CDR2 as SYDVKM. This CDR3 region has 15 residues. The CDR3 here is CASSFPTGGGGKLFF. The CDR3 bases are TGTGCCAGCAGTTTCCCGACAGGGGGAGGTGGAAAACTGTTTTTT.

This chain links TRBV6-2 or TRBV6-3 with TRBJ2-5; 12 bases fit TRBD2. Germline values: CDR1 MNHEY, CDR2 SVGEGT. This CDR3 region has 16 residues. V lost 2 bases, J lost 5 bases, and 6 bases stayed unmatched. Here the CDR3 reads CASSYPSGGALETQYF. The CDR3 nucleotides read TGTGCCAGCAGTTACCCTAGCGGGGGGGCTTTGGAGACCCAGTACTTC.

The chain employs TRBV4-3 and TRBJ2-2; 7 bases line up with TRBD2. The V segment lost 1 base and the J segment 3 bases; nucleotides outside the gene matches: 8. The CDR3 is 17 amino acids. Germline CDR1 is LGHNA and CDR2 is YSLEER. CDR3 in amino acids: CASSQGPWLADTGELFF. In DNA form, the CDR3 reads TGCGCCAGCAGCCAAGGGCCTTGGCTAGCGGACACCGGGGAGCTGTTTTTT.

The chain uses TRBV24-1 and TRBJ2-2; D remains ambiguous. Trimming removed 3 bases at V and 5 bases at J, with 12 bases between. This CDR3 region has 15 residues. Germline CDR1 is KGHDR and CDR2 is SFDVKD. This CDR3 reads CATSDTPTSTGELFF. Here the CDR3 DNA reads TGTGCCACCAGTGATACCCCTACGTCGACCGGGGAGCTGTTTTTT.

The chain combines TRBV5-1 with TRBJ1-5, with no clear D. In germline, CDR1 is SGHRS, CDR2 YFSETQ. The CDR3 consists of 13 residues. The V end lost 0 bases, the J end lost 5 bases, and 6 bases lay between the germline ends. CDR3 bases: TGCGCCAGCAGCTTGGTCGGTGATCAGCCCCAGCATTTT. It translates to CASSLVGDQPQHF. Together with reference TRBV5-1 and TRBJ1-5, the CDR3 gives the full variable domain: KAGVTQTPRYLIKTRGQQVTLSCSPISGHRSVSWYQQTPGQGLQFLFEYFSETQRNKGNFPGRFSGRQFSNSRSEMNVSTLELGDSALYLCASSLVGDQPQHFGDGTRLSIL.

The chain combines TRBV2 with TRBJ2-1, with TRBD2 matching 12 bases. Trimming took 7 bases from V and 7 from J; bases not matched to a gene: 8. The CDR3 totals 15 residues. Germline V gene data show CDR1 as SNHLY and CDR2 as FYNNEI. The CDR3, as DNA: TGTGCCAGCACCACTCTAGCGGGGGGGCTAAATGAGCAGTTCTTC. It translates to CASTTLAGGLNEQFF.

The chain recombines TRBV4-3 with TRBJ2-7; the D is unclear. CDR3 size: 15 residues. Per the germline V gene, CDR1 is LGHNA and CDR2 is YSLEER. V lost 0 bases to trimming and J lost 3 bases, with 12 bases between them. This CDR3 reads CASSQDTTAYYEQYF. DNA for the CDR3: TGCGCCAGCAGCCAAGATACTACGGCCTACTACGAGCAGTACTTC.

V usage is TRBV2 and J usage is TRBJ2-1, with TRBD1 identical over 7 bases. The CDR3 sequence is 14 residues long. With 10 bases clipped from V and 0 bases from J, the junction kept 6 bases outside the gene matches. Germline loops: CDR1 SNHLY, CDR2 FYNNEI. DNA for the CDR3: TGTGCCAACCTCCGACAGGGCTCCTACAATGAGCAGTTCTTC. Protein sequence: CANLRQGSYNEQFF.

The J gene is TRBJ1-1, the V gene TRBV2, with D perhaps TRBD1 (6 bases). CDR3 length: 13 amino acids. The V gene's germline CDR1 is SNHLY and CDR2 FYNNEI. V was cut by 6 bases and J by 4 bases, with 12 bases left in between. The CDR3 nucleotides are TGTGCCAGCAGCCTACAGGGTTCCACTGAAGCTTTCTTT. It specifies CASSLQGSTEAFF. Based on the CDR3 plus reference TRBV2 and TRBJ1-1, the full variable domain is EPEVTQTPSHQVTQMGQEVILRCVPISNHLYFYWYRQILGQKVEFLVSFYNNEISEKSEIFDDQFSVERPDGSNFTLKIRSTKLEDSAMYFCASSLQGSTEAFFGQGTRLTVV.

This sequence joins TRBV2 and TRBJ2-7; 9 nucleotides line up with TRBD2. This CDR3 contains 15 residues. Germline CDR1 reads SNHLY; CDR2 reads FYNNEI. After removal of 1 base from V and 7 bases from J, the junction contained 8 bases not matched to a gene. The CDR3 region has the DNA TGTGCCAGCAGTGAAGGCGCGGGAGGGCCGGTAGAGCAGTACTTC. Protein: CASSEGAGGPVEQYF.

The chain employs TRBV19 and TRBJ2-2; D possibly corresponds to TRBD1 (5 bases). Trimming took off 6 bases at V and 4 bases at J, with 12 bases between the two ends. The CDR3 is 14 amino acids. Germline CDR1 and CDR2: LNHDA and SQIVND (reference sequence). The CDR3 sequence: CASRGQGSTGELFF. The CDR3 DNA is TGTGCCAGTAGGGGGCAGGGAAGCACCGGGGAGCTGTTTTTT.

V gene TRBV7-3 combines with J gene TRBJ1-2, with a tentative D call TRBD1 (5 bases). Trimming pared 0 bases from V and 4 bases from J, leaving 15 bases between. Germline CDR1 and CDR2: SGHTA and FQGTGA. This CDR3 is 16 amino acids long. The CDR3: CASSLTSDSSGYGYTF. The CDR3 nucleotides are TGTGCCAGCAGCTTAACGTCCGACAGTAGTGGCTATGGCTACACCTTC.

This rearrangement joins TRBV6-5 to TRBJ1-1, with D uncertain. The CDR3 loop spans 11 amino acids. Germline assignment: CDR1 MNHEY and CDR2 SVGAGI. Trimming took off 6 bases at V and 3 bases at J, with 5 bases between the two ends. The CDR3 DNA follows: TGTGCCAGCAGGACACACACTGAAGCTTTCTTT. The encoded protein is CASRTHTEAFF.

This rearrangement joins TRBV6-4 to TRBJ1-1; D not resolved. Germline V gives CDR1 MRHNA, CDR2 SNTAGT. This CDR3 spans 11 amino acids. V dropped 8 bases and J dropped 4 bases, with 8 bases sitting between them. The CDR3 protein is CASVRGTEAFF. As DNA, the CDR3 is TGTGCCAGCGTACGGGGCACTGAAGCTTTCTTT.

The chain combines TRBV19 with TRBJ2-2; TRBD2 aligns across 7 bases. Germline V CDR1 and CDR2: LNHDA, SQIVND (reference sequence). V was pared by 7 bases and J by 0 bases, with 5 bases of the junction left unmatched. The CDR3 is 15 residues long. DNA for the CDR3: TGTGCCAGTAAGGGACTAATCGCGAACACCGGGGAGCTGTTTTTT. Its translation: CASKGLIANTGELFF.

In DNA, the CDR3 is TGTGCCAGTAGTATGCCTCGGACAGAGGTTAACTATGGCTACACCTTC. This gives the protein CASSMPRTEVNYGYTF. The chain has TRBV19 and TRBJ1-2; weak D call: TRBD1 (6 bases). The ends were cut back, 3 bases at V and 1 base at J, with 15 bases in the middle. Germline-derived CDR1 and CDR2 are LNHDA and SQIVND (reference sequence). There are 16 residues in the CDR3.

The rearrangement links TRBV10-1 to TRBJ1-5, with D unresolved. With 8 bases removed from V and 3 bases from J, the gap between germline ends came to 11 bases. This CDR3 is 13 amino acids long. Germline-derived CDR1 and CDR2 are WNHNN and SYGVQD (reference sequence). DNA of the CDR3: TGCGCCAGCCTACGACTGGACAATCAGCCCCAGCATTTT. Translated: CASLRLDNQPQHF.

The chain carries TRBV2 and TRBJ2-1; 10 bases fit TRBD2. There are 15 residues in the CDR3. The junction had 10 bases not matched to a gene; V was cut back by 4 bases and J by 10 bases. The germline gives CDR1 SNHLY, CDR2 FYNNEI. This chain's CDR3 is CASSGSSGRTGEQFF. The CDR3 DNA sequence: TGTGCCAGCAGTGGATCTAGCGGGAGAACGGGGGAGCAGTTCTTC.